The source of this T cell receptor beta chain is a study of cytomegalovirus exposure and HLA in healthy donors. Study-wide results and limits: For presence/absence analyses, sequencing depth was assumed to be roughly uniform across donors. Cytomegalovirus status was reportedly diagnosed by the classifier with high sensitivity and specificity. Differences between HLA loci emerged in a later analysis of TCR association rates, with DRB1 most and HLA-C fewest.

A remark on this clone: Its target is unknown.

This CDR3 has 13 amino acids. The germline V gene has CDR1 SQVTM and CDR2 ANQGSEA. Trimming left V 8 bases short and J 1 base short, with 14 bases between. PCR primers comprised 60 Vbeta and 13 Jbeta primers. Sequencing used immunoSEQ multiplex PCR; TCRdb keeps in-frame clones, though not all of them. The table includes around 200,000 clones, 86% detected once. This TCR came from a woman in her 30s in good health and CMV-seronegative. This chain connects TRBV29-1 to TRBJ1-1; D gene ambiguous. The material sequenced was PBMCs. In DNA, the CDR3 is TGCAGCCCCACCCGAGCGGGGAACACTGAAGCTTTCTTT. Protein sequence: CSPTRAGNTEAFF.